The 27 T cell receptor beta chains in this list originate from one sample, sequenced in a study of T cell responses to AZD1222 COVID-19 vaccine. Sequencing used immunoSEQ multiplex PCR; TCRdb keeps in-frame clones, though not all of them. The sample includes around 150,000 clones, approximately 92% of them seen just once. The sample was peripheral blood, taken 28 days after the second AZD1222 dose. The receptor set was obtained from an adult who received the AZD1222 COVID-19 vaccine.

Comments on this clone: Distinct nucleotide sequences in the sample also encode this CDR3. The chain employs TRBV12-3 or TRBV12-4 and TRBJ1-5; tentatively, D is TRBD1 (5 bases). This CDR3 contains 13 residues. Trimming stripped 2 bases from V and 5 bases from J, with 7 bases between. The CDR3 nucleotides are TGTGCCAGCAGTTTAAGGGGACATCAGCCCCAGCATTTT. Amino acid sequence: CASSLRGHQPQHF.

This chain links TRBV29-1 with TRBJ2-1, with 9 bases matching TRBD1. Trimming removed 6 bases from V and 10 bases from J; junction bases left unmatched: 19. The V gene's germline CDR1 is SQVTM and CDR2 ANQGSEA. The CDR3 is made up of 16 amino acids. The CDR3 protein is CSVNGGQGTPKWEQFF. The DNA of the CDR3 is TGCAGCGTCAACGGGGGACAGGGAACCCCAAAATGGGAGCAGTTCTTC.

The DNA of the CDR3 is TGTGCCAGCAGCTTCGGGTTCGGGGATAAGAATTCACCCCTCCACTTT. Amino acid sequence: CASSFGFGDKNSPLHF. The V gene is TRBV7-9, the J gene TRBJ1-6; D not certain. V was trimmed by 3 bases and J by 7 bases, leaving 16 bases between them. The CDR3 has 16 residues. The V gene's germline CDR1 is SEHNR and CDR2 FQNEAQ (reference sequence). The full variable domain, in which reference TRBV7-9 and TRBJ1-6 provide the parts outside the CDR3, is DTGVSQNPRHKITKRGQNVTFRCDPISEHNRLYWYRQTLGQGPEFLTYFQNEAQLEKSRLLSDRFSAERPKGSFSTLEIQRTEQGDSAMYLCASSFGFGDKNSPLHFGNGTRLTVT.

CDR3 bases: TGCATCGCTCTGCGACTAGCGGGGGATGAGACCCAGTACTTC. It translates to CIALRLAGDETQYF. This chain uses TRBV29-1 with TRBJ2-5; 12 nucleotides line up with TRBD2. The CDR3 runs 14 residues. Germline assignment: CDR1 SQVTM and CDR2 ANQGSEA. The full variable domain, completed using reference TRBV29-1 and TRBJ2-5, is SAVISQKPSRDICQRGTSLTIQCQVDSQVTMMFWYRQQPGQSLTLIATANQGSEATYESGFVIDKFPISRPNLTFSTLTVSNMSPEDSSIYLCIALRLAGDETQYFGPGTRLLVL.

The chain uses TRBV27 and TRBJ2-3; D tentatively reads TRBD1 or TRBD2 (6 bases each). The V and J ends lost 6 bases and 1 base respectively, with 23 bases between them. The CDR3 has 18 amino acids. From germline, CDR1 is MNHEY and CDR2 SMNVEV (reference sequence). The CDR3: CASSYSLSGASRTDTQYF. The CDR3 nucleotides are TGTGCCAGCAGCTATTCCCTATCGGGGGCTTCTCGCACAGATACGCAGTATTTT.

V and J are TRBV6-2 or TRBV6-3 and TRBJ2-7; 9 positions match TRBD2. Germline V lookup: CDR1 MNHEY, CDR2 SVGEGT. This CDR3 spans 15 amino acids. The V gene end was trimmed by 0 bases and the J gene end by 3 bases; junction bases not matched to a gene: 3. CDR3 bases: TGTGCCAGCAGTTACTCCCTAGCGGGGAGCTACGAGCAGTACTTC. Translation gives CASSYSLAGSYEQYF.

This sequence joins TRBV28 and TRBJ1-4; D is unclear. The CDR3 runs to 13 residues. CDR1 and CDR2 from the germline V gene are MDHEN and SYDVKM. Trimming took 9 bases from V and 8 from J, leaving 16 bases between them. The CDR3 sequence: CASGARPREKLFF. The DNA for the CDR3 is TGTGCCAGTGGAGCGCGCCCCCGAGAAAAACTGTTTTTT. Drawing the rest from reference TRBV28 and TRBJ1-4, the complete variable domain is DVKVTQSSRYLVKRTGEKVFLECVQDMDHENMFWYRQDPGLGLRLIYFSYDVKMKEKGDIPEGYSVSREKKERFSLILESASTNQTSMYLCASGARPREKLFFGSGTQLSVL.

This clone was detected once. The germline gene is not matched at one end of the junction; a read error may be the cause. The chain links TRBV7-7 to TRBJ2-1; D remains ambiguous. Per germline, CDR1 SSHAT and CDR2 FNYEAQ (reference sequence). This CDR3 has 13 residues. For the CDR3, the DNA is TGTGCTAGCAGCTTATCGGGCTACAATGAGCAGTTCTTC. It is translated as CASSLSGYNEQFF.

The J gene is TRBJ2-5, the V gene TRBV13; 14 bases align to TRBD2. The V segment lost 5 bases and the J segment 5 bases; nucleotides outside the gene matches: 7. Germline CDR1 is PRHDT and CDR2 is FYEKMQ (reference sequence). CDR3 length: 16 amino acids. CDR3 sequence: CASSPGLAGGRETQYF. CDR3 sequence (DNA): TGTGCCAGCAGCCCCGGACTAGCGGGGGGAAGGGAGACCCAGTACTTC.

The CDR3 region has the DNA TGTGCCAGCAGCCTAGGGAAGGGTCAGCCCCAGCATTTT. It codes for CASSLGKGQPQHF. V and J are TRBV7-3 and TRBJ1-5; D call uncertain. The CDR3 is 13 residues long. The V end was cut by 5 bases, the J end by 6 bases, with 11 bases between. The germline V gene has CDR1 SGHTA and CDR2 FQGTGA. Looking up the rest from reference TRBV7-3 and TRBJ1-5 gives the full variable domain: GAGVSQTPSNKVTEKGKYVELRCDPISGHTALYWYRQSLGQGPEFLIYFQGTGAADDSGLPNDRFFAVRPEGSVSTLKIQRTERGDSAVYLCASSLGKGQPQHFGDGTRLSIL.

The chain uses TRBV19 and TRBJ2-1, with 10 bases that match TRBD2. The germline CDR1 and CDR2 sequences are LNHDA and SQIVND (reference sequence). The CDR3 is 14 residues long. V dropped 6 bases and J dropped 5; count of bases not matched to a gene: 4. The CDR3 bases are TGTGCCAGTAGATATAGCGGGGGGAACAATGAGCAGTTCTTC. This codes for CASRYSGGNNEQFF.

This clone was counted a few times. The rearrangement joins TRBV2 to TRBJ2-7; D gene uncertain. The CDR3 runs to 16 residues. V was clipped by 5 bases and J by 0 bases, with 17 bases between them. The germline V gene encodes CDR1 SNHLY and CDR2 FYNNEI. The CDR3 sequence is CASSYTTSHHSYEQYF. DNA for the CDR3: TGTGCCAGCAGTTACACTACCTCACACCACTCCTACGAGCAGTACTTC.

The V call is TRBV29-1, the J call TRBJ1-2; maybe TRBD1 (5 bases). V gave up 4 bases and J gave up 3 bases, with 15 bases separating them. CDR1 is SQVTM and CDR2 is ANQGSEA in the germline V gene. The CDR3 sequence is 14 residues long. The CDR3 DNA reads TGCAGCGTTGGTGTCATAGGGGCAGACTATGGCTACACCTTC. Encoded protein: CSVGVIGADYGYTF. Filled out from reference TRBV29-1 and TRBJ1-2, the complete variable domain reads SAVISQKPSRDICQRGTSLTIQCQVDSQVTMMFWYRQQPGQSLTLIATANQGSEATYESGFVIDKFPISRPNLTFSTLTVSNMSPEDSSIYLCSVGVIGADYGYTFGSGTRLTVV.

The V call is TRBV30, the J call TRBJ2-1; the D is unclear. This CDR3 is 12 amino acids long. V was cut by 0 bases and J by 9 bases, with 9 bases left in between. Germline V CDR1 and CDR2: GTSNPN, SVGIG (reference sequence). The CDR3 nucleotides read TGTGCCTGGAGTGTAAGGCGTGCTGAGCAGTTCTTC. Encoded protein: CAWSVRRAEQFF.

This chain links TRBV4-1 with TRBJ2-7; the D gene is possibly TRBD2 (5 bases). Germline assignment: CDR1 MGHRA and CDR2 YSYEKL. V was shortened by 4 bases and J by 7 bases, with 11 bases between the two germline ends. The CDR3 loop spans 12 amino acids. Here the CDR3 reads CASSLPLGEQYF. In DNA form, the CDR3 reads TGCGCCAGCAGCCTCCCACTAGGGGAGCAGTACTTC.

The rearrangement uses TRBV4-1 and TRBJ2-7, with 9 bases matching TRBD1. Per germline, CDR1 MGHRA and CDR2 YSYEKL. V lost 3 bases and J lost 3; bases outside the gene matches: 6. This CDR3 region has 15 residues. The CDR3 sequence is CASSHDGTGFYEQYF. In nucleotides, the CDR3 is TGCGCCAGCAGCCATGACGGGACAGGGTTCTACGAGCAGTACTTC.

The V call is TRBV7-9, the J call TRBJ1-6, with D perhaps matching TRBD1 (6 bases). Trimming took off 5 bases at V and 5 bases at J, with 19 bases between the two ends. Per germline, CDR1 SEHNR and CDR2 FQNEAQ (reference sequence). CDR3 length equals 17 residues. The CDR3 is CASSPPTLDRHNSPLHF. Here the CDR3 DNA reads TGTGCCAGCAGCCCCCCGACCCTCGACAGGCATAATTCACCCCTCCACTTT.

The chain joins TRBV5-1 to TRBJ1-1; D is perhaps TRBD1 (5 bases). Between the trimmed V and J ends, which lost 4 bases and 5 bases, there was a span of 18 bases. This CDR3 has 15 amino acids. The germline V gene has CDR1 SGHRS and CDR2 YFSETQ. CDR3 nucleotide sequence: TGCGCCAGCAGCCCCAGGGCTCAGGGAGGGACTGAAGCTTTCTTT. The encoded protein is CASSPRAQGGTEAFF.

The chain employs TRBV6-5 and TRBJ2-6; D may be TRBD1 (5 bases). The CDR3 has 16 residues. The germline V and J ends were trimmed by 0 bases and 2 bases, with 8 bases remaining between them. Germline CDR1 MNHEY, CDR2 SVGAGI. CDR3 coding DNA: TGTGCCAGCAGTTACTCGGGGCCAGCTGGGGCCAACGTCCTGACTTTC. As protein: CASSYSGPAGANVLTF.

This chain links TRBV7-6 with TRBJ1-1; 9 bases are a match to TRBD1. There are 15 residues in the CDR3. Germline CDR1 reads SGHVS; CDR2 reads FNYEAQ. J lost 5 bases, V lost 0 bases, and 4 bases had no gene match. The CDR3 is CASSLAGQGGTEAFF. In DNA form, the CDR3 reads TGTGCCAGCAGCTTAGCGGGACAGGGAGGGACTGAAGCTTTCTTT.

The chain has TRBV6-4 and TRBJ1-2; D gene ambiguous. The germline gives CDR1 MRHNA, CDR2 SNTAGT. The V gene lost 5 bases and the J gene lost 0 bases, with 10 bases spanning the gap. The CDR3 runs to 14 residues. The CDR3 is CASSRGSTNYGYTF. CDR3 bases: TGTGCCAGCAGTCGTGGGTCCACTAACTATGGCTACACCTTC.

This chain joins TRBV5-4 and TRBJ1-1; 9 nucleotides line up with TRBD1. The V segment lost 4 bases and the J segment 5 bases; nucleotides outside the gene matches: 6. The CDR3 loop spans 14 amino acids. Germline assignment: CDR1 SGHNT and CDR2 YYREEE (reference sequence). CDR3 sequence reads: CASSLSGTGTEAFF. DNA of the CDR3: TGTGCCAGCAGCCTAAGCGGGACAGGGACTGAAGCTTTCTTT.

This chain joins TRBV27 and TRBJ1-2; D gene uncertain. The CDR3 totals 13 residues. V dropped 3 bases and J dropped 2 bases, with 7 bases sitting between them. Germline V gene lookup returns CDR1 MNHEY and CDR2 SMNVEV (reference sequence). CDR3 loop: CASSLRGNYGYTF. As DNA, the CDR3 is TGTGCCAGCAGTTTGCGGGGAAACTATGGCTACACCTTC.

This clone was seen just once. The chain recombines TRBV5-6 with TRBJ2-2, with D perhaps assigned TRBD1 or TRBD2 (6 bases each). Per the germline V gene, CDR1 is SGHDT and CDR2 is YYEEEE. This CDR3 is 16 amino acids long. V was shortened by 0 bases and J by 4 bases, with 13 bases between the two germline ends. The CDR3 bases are TGTGCCAGCAGCTTGGATCCGGGGGCAGTCACCGGGGAGCTGTTTTTT. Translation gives CASSLDPGAVTGELFF.

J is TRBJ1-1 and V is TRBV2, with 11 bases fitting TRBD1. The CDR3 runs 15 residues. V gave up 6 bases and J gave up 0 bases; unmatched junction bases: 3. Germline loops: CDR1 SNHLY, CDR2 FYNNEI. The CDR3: CASSRDRGMNTEAFF. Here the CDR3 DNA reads TGTGCCAGCAGCCGGGACAGGGGGATGAACACTGAAGCTTTCTTT.

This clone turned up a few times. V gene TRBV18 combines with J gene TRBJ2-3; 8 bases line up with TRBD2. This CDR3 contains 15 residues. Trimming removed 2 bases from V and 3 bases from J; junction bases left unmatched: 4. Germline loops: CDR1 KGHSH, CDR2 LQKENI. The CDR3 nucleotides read TGTGCCAGCTCACCAGCGGGGGGTACGACAGATACGCAGTATTTT. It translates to CASSPAGGTTDTQYF.

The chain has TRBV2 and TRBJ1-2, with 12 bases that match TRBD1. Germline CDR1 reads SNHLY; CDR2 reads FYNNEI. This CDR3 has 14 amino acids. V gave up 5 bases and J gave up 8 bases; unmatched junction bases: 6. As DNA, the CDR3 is TGTGCCAGCAGTATGGGACAGGGGGCCTGGGGCTACACCTTC. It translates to CASSMGQGAWGYTF.